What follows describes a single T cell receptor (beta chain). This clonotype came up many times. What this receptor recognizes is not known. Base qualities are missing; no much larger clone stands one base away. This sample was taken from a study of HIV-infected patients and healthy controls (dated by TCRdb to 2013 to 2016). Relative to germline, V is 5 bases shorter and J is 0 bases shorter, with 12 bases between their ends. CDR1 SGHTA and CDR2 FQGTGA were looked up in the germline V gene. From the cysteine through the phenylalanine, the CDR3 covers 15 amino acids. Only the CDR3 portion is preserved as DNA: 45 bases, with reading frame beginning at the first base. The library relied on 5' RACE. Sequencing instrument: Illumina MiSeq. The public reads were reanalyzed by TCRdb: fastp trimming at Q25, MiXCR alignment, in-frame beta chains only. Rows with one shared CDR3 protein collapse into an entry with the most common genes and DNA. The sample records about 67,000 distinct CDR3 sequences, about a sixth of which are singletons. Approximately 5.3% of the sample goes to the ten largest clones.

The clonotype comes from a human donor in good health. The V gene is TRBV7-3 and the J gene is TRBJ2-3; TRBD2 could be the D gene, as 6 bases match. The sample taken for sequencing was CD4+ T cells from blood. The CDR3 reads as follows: CASSPIADSTDTQYF. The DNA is TGTGCCAGCAGCCCAATAGCGGATAGCACAGATACGCAGTATTTT.